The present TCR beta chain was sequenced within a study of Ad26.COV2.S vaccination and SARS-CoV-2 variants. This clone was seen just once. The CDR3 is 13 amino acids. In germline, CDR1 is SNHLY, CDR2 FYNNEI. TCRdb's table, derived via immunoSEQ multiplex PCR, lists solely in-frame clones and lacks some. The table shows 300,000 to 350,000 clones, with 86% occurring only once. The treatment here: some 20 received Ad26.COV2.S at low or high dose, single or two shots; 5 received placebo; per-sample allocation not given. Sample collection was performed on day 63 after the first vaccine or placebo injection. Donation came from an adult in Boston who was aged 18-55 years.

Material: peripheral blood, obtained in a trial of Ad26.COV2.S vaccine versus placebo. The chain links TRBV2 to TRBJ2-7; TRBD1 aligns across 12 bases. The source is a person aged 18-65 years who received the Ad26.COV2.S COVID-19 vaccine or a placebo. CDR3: CASKRDRGHEQYF. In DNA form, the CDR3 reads TGTGCTTCCAAGAGGGACAGGGGGCACGAGCAGTACTTC. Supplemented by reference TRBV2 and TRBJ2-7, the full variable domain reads EPEVTQTPSHQVTQMGQEVILRCVPISNHLYFYWYRQILGQKVEFLVSFYNNEISEKSEIFDDQFSVERPDGSNFTLKIRSTKLEDSAMYFCASKRDRGHEQYFGPGTRLTVT.